The present TCR beta chain was sequenced within a study of blood T cell repertoires in COVID-19. About the study: Sites in the United States, Italy and Spain provided acute and convalescent COVID-19 samples. Nucleic acid was either cDNA or gDNA, and it came from T cells, B-cell-depleted T cells, or PBMCs.

Germline V gene sequence: CDR1 MNHEY, CDR2 SVGEGT. This CDR3 comprises 16 residues. V trimming: 1 base; J trimming: 5 bases; junction bases outside the gene matches: 5. Authors' analysis steps: Amplification from reference gene primers served as the basis for estimated nucleated cell counts. TCRdb's copy holds only in-frame clones and misses some; the assay was immunoSEQ multiplex PCR. V, J and clone size reflect that table, while D and trimming were determined from the DNA. The sample includes 140,000 or so clones, about 92% of them seen just once. The chain has TRBV6-2 or TRBV6-3 and TRBJ2-1, with 10 bases identical to TRBD1. This clonotype originated in a human donor in a cohort sampled during active COVID-19. What was sequenced was peripheral blood. DNA for the CDR3: TGTGCCAGCAGTTACTTGGGACAGGGGATGAACAATGAGCAGTTCTTC. This codes for CASSYLGQGMNNEQFF.